These 15 T cell receptor beta chains share one sample of origin, sequenced in a study of PD-L1 blockade in urothelial cancer. The protocol was immunoSEQ multiplex PCR, while the TCRdb copy is restricted to in-frame clones and leaves out a portion. The repertoire has some 120,000 clones, about 83% of them found once; the top ten carry 2.4%. Indicated time point: peripheral blood 6 weeks after treatment start. The sequences come from PBMCs, collected around atezolizumab (anti-PD-L1) treatment. The origin of the receptors is a man in his fifties or sixties with urothelial cancer.

The V call is TRBV30, the J call TRBJ1-2; maybe TRBD1 (5 bases). The CDR3 covers 15 residues. The V gene lost 8 bases and the J gene lost 4 bases, with 23 bases spanning the gap. Germline V CDR1 and CDR2: GTSNPN, SVGIG (reference sequence). The CDR3 bases are TGTGCCCGATCATTAGGCCAACAGGCACGCTATGGCTACACCTTC. Translating it yields CARSLGQQARYGYTF.

The chain links TRBV4-2 to TRBJ2-1; D is unclear. Germline V CDR1 and CDR2: LGHNA, YNFKEQ. The V end was cut by 1 base, the J end by 5 bases, with 21 bases between. CDR3 length: 18 amino acids. CDR3 loop: CASSQGDSAARGDNEQFF. For the CDR3, the DNA is TGTGCCAGCAGCCAAGGTGATAGTGCGGCCAGAGGCGACAATGAGCAGTTCTTC.

V usage is TRBV7-2 and J usage is TRBJ1-1; D gene ambiguous. Germline V gene lookup returns CDR1 SGHTA and CDR2 FQGNSA. The CDR3 sequence is 14 residues long. The ends were cut back, 8 bases at V and 1 base at J, with 14 bases in the middle. CDR3 amino acids: CASGPARENTEAFF. In DNA form, the CDR3 reads TGTGCCAGCGGGCCGGCCCGAGAGAACACTGAAGCTTTCTTT.

The V gene is TRBV21-1, the J gene TRBJ2-2; the table gives TRBD1 as D, unverified against the DNA. TRBV21-1 is listed as a pseudogene. The CDR3 runs to 16 residues. The CDR3 spells CASTLRTGNDTGELFF. The CDR3 nucleotides are TGTGCCAGCACCCTCAGGACAGGGAACGACACCGGGGAGCTGTTTTTT.

J is TRBJ2-3 and V is TRBV9; 9 bases are shared with TRBD1. Per the germline V gene, CDR1 is SGDLS and CDR2 is YYNGEE. The CDR3 consists of 15 residues. Trimming took 0 bases from V and 4 from J; bases not matched to a gene: 3. DNA for the CDR3: TGTGCCAGCAGCGTAGAGGGACAGGGTTCAGATACGCAGTATTTT. The encoded protein is CASSVEGQGSDTQYF.

V is TRBV5-1 and J is TRBJ1-1, with D tentatively TRBD1 (6 bases). The CDR3 covers 15 residues. Trimming left V 5 bases short and J 2 bases short, with 16 bases between. Germline lookup yields CDR1 SGHRS and CDR2 YFSETQ. In nucleotides, the CDR3 is TGCGCCAGCAGAACCTCGGGGGGGGCCAACACTGAAGCTTTCTTT. It encodes CASRTSGGANTEAFF.

This clone was recorded a few times. The chain carries TRBV4-2 and TRBJ1-4; D is undetermined. This CDR3 has 15 residues. Per the germline V gene, CDR1 is LGHNA and CDR2 is YNFKEQ. Trimming took off 6 bases at V and 5 bases at J, with 16 bases between the two ends. The CDR3 bases are TGTGCCAGCAGTCGAAATATGCAGACAAATGAAAAACTGTTTTTT. It translates to CASSRNMQTNEKLFF.

This chain links TRBV15 with TRBJ2-7; TRBD2 agrees at 10 bases. Germline trimming cut 1 base from V and 4 bases from J; bases unmatched to any gene: 4. The CDR3 loop spans 15 amino acids. CDR1 is LNHNV and CDR2 is YYDKDF in the germline V gene (reference sequence). In DNA, the CDR3 is TGTGCCACCAGCAGAGCTGCTAGCGGGAGTTACGAGCAGTACTTC. It is translated as CATSRAASGSYEQYF.

The chain links TRBV15 to TRBJ1-5; 7 bases are a match to TRBD1. V shed 2 bases, J shed 6 bases, and the junction held 10 bases outside the gene matches. The CDR3 totals 16 residues. Germline-derived CDR1 and CDR2 are LNHNV and YYDKDF (reference sequence). CDR3 coding DNA: TGTGCCACCAGCAGATATAGGGGGCGCACGGGTCAGCCCCAGCATTTT. This gives the protein CATSRYRGRTGQPQHF.

The V gene is TRBV2, the J gene TRBJ2-1; 10 nucleotides agree with TRBD2. J lost 6 bases, V lost 11 bases, and 7 bases had no gene match. The CDR3 has 13 residues. Germline-derived CDR1 and CDR2 are SNHLY and FYNNEI. The DNA of the CDR3 is TGTGCCTCAGCCGGACTAGCGGCCAATGAGCAGTTCTTC. It specifies CASAGLAANEQFF. Supplemented by reference TRBV2 and TRBJ2-1, the full variable domain reads EPEVTQTPSHQVTQMGQEVILRCVPISNHLYFYWYRQILGQKVEFLVSFYNNEISEKSEIFDDQFSVERPDGSNFTLKIRSTKLEDSAMYFCASAGLAANEQFFGPGTRLTVL.

The J gene is TRBJ1-5, the V gene TRBV28; 8 nucleotides match TRBD1. The germline gives CDR1 MDHEN, CDR2 SYDVKM. J gave up 3 bases and V 3 bases, and 4 bases lay outside the gene matches. This CDR3 spans 15 amino acids. CDR3: CASSLDRVPNQPQHF. CDR3 DNA sequence: TGTGCCAGCAGTTTGGACAGGGTACCCAATCAGCCCCAGCATTTT.

V is TRBV2 and J is TRBJ2-7, with 7 bases identical to TRBD2. The V and J ends lost 3 bases and 5 bases, in that order; junction bases with no gene match: 7. CDR3 length: 14 amino acids. The germline V gene encodes CDR1 SNHLY and CDR2 FYNNEI. CDR3 residues: CASSEWEGGNEQYF. The DNA of the CDR3 is TGTGCCAGCAGTGAGTGGGAGGGCGGAAACGAGCAGTACTTC.

The genes are TRBV14 and TRBJ1-1; tentative D call: TRBD1 (6 bases). The germline V gene encodes CDR1 SGHDN and CDR2 FVKESK. With 0 bases removed from V and 5 bases from J, the gap between germline ends came to 10 bases. This CDR3 comprises 14 residues. The CDR3 region is CASSQDLTGTEAFF. As DNA, the CDR3 is TGTGCCAGCAGCCAAGATCTAACAGGGACTGAAGCTTTCTTT.

This chain uses TRBV4-2 with TRBJ1-6, with 7 bases that match TRBD1. Germline assignment: CDR1 LGHNA and CDR2 YNFKEQ. The CDR3 has 15 residues. The junction had 7 bases not matched to a gene; V was cut back by 1 base and J by 10 bases. CDR3: CASSQAPQGGSPLHF. CDR3 DNA sequence: TGTGCCAGCAGCCAAGCTCCCCAGGGGGGATCACCCCTCCACTTT.

The chain carries TRBV9 and TRBJ2-1; D perhaps matches TRBD2 (6 bases). In germline, CDR1 is SGDLS, CDR2 YYNGEE. V was cut by 0 bases and J by 9 bases, with 19 bases left in between. This CDR3 has 16 residues. CDR3 bases: TGTGCCAGCAGCGTAGGCGCGGGCGGGGCTGCGGGTGAGCAGTTCTTC. The encoded protein is CASSVGAGGAAGEQFF. Together with reference TRBV9 and TRBJ2-1, the CDR3 gives the full variable domain: DSGVTQTPKHLITATGQRVTLRCSPRSGDLSVYWYQQSLDQGLQFLIQYYNGEERAKGNILERFSAQQFPDLHSELNLSSLELGDSALYFCASSVGAGGAAGEQFFGPGTRLTVL.